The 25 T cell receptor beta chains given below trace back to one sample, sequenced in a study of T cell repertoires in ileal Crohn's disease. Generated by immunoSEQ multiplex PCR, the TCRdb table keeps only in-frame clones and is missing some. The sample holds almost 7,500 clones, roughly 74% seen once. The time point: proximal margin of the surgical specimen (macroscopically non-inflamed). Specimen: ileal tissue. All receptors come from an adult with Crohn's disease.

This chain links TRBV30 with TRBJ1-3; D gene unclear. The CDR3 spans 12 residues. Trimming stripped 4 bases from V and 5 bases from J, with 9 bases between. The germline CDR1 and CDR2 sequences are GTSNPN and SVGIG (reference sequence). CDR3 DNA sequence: TGTGCCTGGACCCTGACCCGAAACACCATATATTTT. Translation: CAWTLTRNTIYF.

The chain's CDR3 is CASSEGRGTDTQYF. The CDR3, as DNA: TGCGCCAGCAGCGAGGGGAGAGGCACAGATACGCAGTATTTT. V gene TRBV4-1 combines with J gene TRBJ2-3; D is perhaps TRBD1 or TRBD2 (5 bases each). This CDR3 has 14 amino acids. Germline V gene lookup returns CDR1 MGHRA and CDR2 YSYEKL. V was clipped by 5 bases and J by 1 base, with 10 bases between them.

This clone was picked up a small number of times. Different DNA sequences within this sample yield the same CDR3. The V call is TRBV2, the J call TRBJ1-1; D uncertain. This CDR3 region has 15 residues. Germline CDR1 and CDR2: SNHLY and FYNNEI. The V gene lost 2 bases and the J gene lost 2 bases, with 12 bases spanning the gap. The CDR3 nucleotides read TGTGCCAGCAGTGAAACTGGCCAGGCAAACACTGAAGCTTTCTTT. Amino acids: CASSETGQANTEAFF.

The CDR3 spells CAISVGRRQPQHF. The DNA of the CDR3 is TGTGCCATCAGTGTTGGGCGTCGTCAGCCCCAGCATTTT. The J gene is TRBJ1-5, the V gene TRBV10-3; D gene unclear. CDR3 length: 13 residues. Germline V gene data show CDR1 as ENHRY and CDR2 as SYGVKD. Trimming pared 4 bases from V and 6 bases from J, leaving 10 bases between.

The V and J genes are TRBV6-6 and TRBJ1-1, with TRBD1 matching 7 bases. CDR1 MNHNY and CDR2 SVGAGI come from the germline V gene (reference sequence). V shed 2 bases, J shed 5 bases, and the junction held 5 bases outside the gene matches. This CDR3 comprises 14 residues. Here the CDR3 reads CASSYGQERTEAFF. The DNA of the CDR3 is TGTGCCAGCAGTTACGGACAGGAACGAACTGAAGCTTTCTTT.

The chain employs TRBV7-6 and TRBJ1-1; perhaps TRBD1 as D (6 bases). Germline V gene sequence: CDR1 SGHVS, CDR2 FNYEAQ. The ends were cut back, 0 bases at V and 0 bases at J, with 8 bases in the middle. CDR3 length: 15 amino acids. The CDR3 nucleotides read TGTGCCAGCAGCTTAGCAAGGGGGGTGAACACTGAAGCTTTCTTT. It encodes CASSLARGVNTEAFF.

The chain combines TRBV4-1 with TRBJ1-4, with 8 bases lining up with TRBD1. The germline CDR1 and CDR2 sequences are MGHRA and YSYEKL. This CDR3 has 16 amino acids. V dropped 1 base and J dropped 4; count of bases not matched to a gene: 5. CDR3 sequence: CASSQGATGVNEKLFF. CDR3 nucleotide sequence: TGCGCCAGCAGCCAAGGGGCGACAGGGGTTAATGAAAAACTGTTTTTT.

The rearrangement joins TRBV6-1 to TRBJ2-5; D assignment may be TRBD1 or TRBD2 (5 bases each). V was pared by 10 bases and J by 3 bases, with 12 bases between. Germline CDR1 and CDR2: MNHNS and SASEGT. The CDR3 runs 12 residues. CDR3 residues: CATPGPEETQYF. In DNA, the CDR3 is TGTGCCACCCCGGGGCCTGAAGAGACCCAGTACTTC.

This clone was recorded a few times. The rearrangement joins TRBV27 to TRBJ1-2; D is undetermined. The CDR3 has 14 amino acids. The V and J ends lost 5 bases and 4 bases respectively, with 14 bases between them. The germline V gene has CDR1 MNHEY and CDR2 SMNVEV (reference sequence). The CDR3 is CASSNQRRGYGYTF. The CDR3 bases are TGTGCCAGCAGTAATCAGAGGAGAGGCTATGGCTACACCTTC.

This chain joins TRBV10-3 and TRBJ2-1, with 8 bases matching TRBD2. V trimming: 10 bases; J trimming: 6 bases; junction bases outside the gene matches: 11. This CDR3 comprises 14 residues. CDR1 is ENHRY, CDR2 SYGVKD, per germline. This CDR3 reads CATGRAGGGNEQFF. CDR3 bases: TGTGCCACGGGGCGGGCGGGAGGAGGCAATGAGCAGTTCTTC.

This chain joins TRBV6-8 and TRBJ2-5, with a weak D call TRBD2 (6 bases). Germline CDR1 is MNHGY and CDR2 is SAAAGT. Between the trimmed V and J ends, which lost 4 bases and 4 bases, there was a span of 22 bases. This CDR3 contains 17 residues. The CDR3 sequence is CASSSAGIAEVAETQYF. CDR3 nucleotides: TGTGCCAGCAGTTCGGCGGGAATAGCGGAGGTTGCAGAGACCCAGTACTTC.

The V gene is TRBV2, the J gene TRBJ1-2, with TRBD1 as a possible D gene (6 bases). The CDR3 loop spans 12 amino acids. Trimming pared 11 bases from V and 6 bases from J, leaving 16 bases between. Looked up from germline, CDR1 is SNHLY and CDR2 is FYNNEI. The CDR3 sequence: CASQGSLHGYTF. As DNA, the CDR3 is TGTGCCTCACAGGGAAGCCTCCATGGCTACACCTTC.

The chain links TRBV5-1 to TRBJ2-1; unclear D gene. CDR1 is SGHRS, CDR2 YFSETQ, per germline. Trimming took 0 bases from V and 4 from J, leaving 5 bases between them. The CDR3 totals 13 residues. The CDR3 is CASSLGSYNEQFF. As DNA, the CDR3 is TGCGCCAGCAGCTTGGGGTCTTACAATGAGCAGTTCTTC.

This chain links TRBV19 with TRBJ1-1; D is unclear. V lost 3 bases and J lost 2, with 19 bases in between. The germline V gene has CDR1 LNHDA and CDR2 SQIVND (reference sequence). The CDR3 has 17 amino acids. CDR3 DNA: TGTGCCAGTAGTATGGGGTTTGGACGGATACATAACACTGAAGCTTTCTTT. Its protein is CASSMGFGRIHNTEAFF.

The CDR3 nucleotides read TGTGCCATCAGTGAGTCGGCGTACGAGCAGTACTTC. It yields the protein CAISESAYEQYF. The rearrangement uses TRBV10-3 and TRBJ2-7; D unresolved. CDR3 length equals 12 residues. Trimming stripped 0 bases from V and 4 bases from J, with 4 bases between. CDR1 is ENHRY and CDR2 is SYGVKD in the germline V gene.

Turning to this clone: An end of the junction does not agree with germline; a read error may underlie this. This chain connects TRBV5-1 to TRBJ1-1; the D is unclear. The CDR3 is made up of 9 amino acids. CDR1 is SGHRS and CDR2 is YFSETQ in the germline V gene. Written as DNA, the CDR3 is TGCGCCAGCAGCCCCGTCTTGGATTTT. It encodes CASSPVLDF.

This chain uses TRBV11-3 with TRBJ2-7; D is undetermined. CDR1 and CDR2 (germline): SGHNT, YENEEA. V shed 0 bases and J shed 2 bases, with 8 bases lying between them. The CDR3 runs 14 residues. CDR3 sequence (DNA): TGTGCCAGCAGCTTAGACGGGTCTACCTACGAGCAGTACTTC. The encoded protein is CASSLDGSTYEQYF.

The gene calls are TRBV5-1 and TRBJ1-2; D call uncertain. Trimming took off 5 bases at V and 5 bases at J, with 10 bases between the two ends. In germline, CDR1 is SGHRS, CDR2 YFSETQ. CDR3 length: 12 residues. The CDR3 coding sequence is TGCGCCAGCAGGACCGACGGATATGGCTACACCTTC. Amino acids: CASRTDGYGYTF.

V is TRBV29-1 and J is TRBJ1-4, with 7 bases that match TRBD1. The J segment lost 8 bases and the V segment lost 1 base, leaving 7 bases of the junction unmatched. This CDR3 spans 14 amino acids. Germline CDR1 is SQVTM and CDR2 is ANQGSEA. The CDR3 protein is CSVEGPQQGEKLFF. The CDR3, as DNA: TGCAGCGTTGAAGGACCCCAACAGGGGGAAAAACTGTTTTTT.

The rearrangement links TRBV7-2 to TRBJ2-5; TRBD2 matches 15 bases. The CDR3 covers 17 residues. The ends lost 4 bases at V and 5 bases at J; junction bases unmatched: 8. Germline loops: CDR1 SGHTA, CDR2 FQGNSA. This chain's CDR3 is CASSSIRTSGGEETQYF. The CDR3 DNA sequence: TGTGCCAGCAGCTCGATTCGGACTAGCGGGGGGGAGGAGACCCAGTACTTC.

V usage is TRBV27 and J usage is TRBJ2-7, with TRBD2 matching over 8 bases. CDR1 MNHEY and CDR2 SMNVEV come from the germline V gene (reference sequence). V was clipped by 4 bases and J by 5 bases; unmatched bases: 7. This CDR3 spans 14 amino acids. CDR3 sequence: CASSSGLDIHEQYF. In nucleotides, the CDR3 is TGTGCCAGCAGTTCGGGACTAGATATACACGAGCAGTACTTC.

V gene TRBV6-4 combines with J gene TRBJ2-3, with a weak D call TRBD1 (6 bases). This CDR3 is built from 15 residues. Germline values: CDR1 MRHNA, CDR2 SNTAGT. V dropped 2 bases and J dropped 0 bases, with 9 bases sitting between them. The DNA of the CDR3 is TGTGCCAGCAGTGACGGGGGCGGGAGCACAGATACGCAGTATTTT. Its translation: CASSDGGGSTDTQYF.

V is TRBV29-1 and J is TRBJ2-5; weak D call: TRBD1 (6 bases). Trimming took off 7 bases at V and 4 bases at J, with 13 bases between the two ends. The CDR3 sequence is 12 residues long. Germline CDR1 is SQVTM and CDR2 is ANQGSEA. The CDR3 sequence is CSGVQGGETQYF. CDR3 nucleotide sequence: TGCAGCGGCGTACAGGGTGGAGAGACCCAGTACTTC. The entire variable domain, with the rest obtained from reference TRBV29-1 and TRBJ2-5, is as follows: SAVISQKPSRDICQRGTSLTIQCQVDSQVTMMFWYRQQPGQSLTLIATANQGSEATYESGFVIDKFPISRPNLTFSTLTVSNMSPEDSSIYLCSGVQGGETQYFGPGTRLLVL.

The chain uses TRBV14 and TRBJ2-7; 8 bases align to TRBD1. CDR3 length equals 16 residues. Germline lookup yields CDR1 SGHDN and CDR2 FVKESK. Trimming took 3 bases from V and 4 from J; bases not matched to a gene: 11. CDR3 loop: CASSQTGQDFVYEQYF. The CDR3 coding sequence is TGTGCCAGCAGCCAGACGGGACAGGACTTCGTATACGAGCAGTACTTC.

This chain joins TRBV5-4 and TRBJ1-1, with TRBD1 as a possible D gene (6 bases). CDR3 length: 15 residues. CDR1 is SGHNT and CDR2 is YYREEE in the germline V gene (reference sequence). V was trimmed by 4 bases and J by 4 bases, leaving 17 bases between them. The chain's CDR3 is CASSPSRGASTEAFF. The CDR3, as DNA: TGTGCCAGCAGCCCCTCACGGGGGGCTAGCACTGAAGCTTTCTTT.